This record looks at one TCR beta chain sequence and its context. The sample is drawn from a study of shared clonotypes between healthy human individuals. Germline V gene data show CDR1 as LNHDA and CDR2 as SQIVND (reference sequence). Germline trimming cut 7 bases from V and 4 bases from J; bases unmatched to any gene: 11. There are 15 residues in the CDR3. This table comes from immunoSEQ multiplex PCR, and its TCRdb copy is limited to in-frame clones, with some not included. This sample yields 300,000 or so clones, of which under 80% are seen a single time; around a tenth belongs to the top ten. The specimen was memory CD4+ T cells sorted from blood. Subset meaning: CD45RA-negative fraction. The chain joins TRBV19 to TRBJ1-2, with 8 bases aligning to TRBD1. The receptor comes from a man aged 30-40 years in good health. CDR3 nucleotide sequence: TGTGCCAGTACCGGAGGACAGGGTCTTAGCTATGGCTACACCTTC. The encoded protein is CASTGGQGLSYGYTF.